In its sample, the clone carrying this T cell receptor beta chain was seen many times. Its antigen is still unknown. This record belongs to a study of CD8 T cells in ankylosing spondylitis. With 2 bases removed from V and 5 bases from J, the gap between germline ends came to 10 bases. The CDR3 spans 13 residues. CDR1 and CDR2 (germline): SGDLS, YYNGEE. Study-level results: Characteristic of ankylosing spondylitis blood, it appeared, was a TCR beta motif comprising about eight highly homologous variants.

Generation of TCR beta libraries employed quantitative 5'-RACE incorporating molecular barcodes. TCRdb re-derived calls from the 5' RACE reads in MiXCR, one entry per CDR3 protein. The table lists fewer than 550,000 distinct CDR3 sequences, approximately 5.3% of them singletons, with roughly 3.2% in the top ten. The specimen was blood, either unsorted or a sorted T cell fraction (not recorded which). The sequence came from a male donor with ankylosing spondylitis. The chain joins TRBV9 to TRBJ2-5, with D unclear. The CDR3 loop reads CASSVRDLETQYF. In nucleotides, the CDR3 is TGTGCCAGCAGCGTCAGAGATCTGGAGACCCAGTACTTC.